Shown below are 7 T cell receptor beta chains from a single sample sequenced in a study of CD4 T cells in relation to SARS-CoV-2 and coronaviruses listed by TCRdb under 2021. These TCRs' antigens remain unknown. CD4+ T cells from unexposed donors were collected before the COVID-19 pandemic (2011-2018). After roughly 11 days of culture, CD4+ T cells were isolated with the EasySep CD4+ T cell isolation kit. The receptor library was made with the immunoSEQ multiplex PCR assay. The table was pulled from immuneACCESS by TCRdb, which kept in-frame rearrangements only. Such tables lose some clones; where checked, under half of the loss comes from unresolved V genes, and the rest has no known cause. The table for this sample lists roughly 20,000 clones; 60% to 80% of them were counted only once. Approximately 20% of the sample is taken by the ten largest. The sample was CD4+ T cells from PBMCs, cultured in vitro. The receptors were sampled from a human donor in good health.

This clone was detected only once. The chain is built from TRBV2 and TRBJ2-5; 8 bases fit TRBD1. Losses at the gene ends were 7 bases for V and 7 bases for J; bases not matched to a gene: 17. CDR3 size: 16 residues. CDR1 and CDR2 from the germline V gene are SNHLY and FYNNEI. The CDR3 loop reads CASTHPSTGGGGTQYF. Written as DNA, the CDR3 is TGTGCCAGCACCCATCCATCCACAGGGGGAGGTGGGACCCAGTACTTC.

The chain links TRBV28 to TRBJ1-3; D is unclear. The CDR3 is 14 residues long. The ends were cut back, 7 bases at V and 4 bases at J, with 14 bases in the middle. Germline V CDR1 and CDR2: MDHEN, SYDVKM. This CDR3 reads CASTPAGLGNTIYF. CDR3 coding DNA: TGTGCCAGCACCCCGGCCGGGTTGGGAAACACCATATATTTT. Together with reference TRBV28 and TRBJ1-3, the CDR3 gives the full variable domain: DVKVTQSSRYLVKRTGEKVFLECVQDMDHENMFWYRQDPGLGLRLIYFSYDVKMKEKGDIPEGYSVSREKKERFSLILESASTNQTSMYLCASTPAGLGNTIYFGEGSWLTVV.

The V gene is TRBV20-1, the J gene TRBJ2-3; D not resolved. CDR1 and CDR2 from the germline V gene are DFQATT and SNEGSKA (reference sequence). V was cut by 2 bases and J by 4 bases, with 4 bases left in between. The CDR3 is 11 amino acids. The chain's CDR3 is CSARFPDTQYF. DNA of the CDR3: TGCAGTGCTAGATTTCCAGATACGCAGTATTTT.

The chain uses TRBV21-1 and TRBJ2-1; TRBD2, the table's D call, was not compared with the DNA. TRBV21-1 is tagged as a pseudogene. The CDR3 spans 14 residues. The CDR3: CASSTSGSYNEQFF. The CDR3 DNA reads as TGTGCCAGCAGCACTAGCGGGAGCTACAATGAGCAGTTCTTC.

The chain uses TRBV13 and TRBJ2-7; the match to TRBD1 covers 10 bases. J gave up 2 bases and V 5 bases, and 9 bases lay outside the gene matches. Germline V gene sequence: CDR1 PRHDT, CDR2 FYEKMQ (reference sequence). CDR3 length equals 16 residues. The CDR3: CASSPKGGQGAYEQYF. CDR3 in DNA: TGTGCCAGCAGCCCCAAGGGAGGACAGGGGGCCTACGAGCAGTACTTC.

The chain combines TRBV7-9 with TRBJ1-1; 7 nucleotides agree with TRBD1. The J segment lost 4 bases and the V segment lost 3 bases, leaving 11 bases of the junction unmatched. CDR3 length: 16 residues. Germline lookup yields CDR1 SEHNR and CDR2 FQNEAQ (reference sequence). The CDR3 loop reads CASSFRIDRVPTEAFF. CDR3 sequence (DNA): TGTGCCAGCAGCTTTAGAATCGACAGGGTCCCCACTGAAGCTTTCTTT.

This clone was seen more than once but under ten times. The chain couples TRBV20-1 to TRBJ2-1; unclear D gene. V was pared by 3 bases and J by 0 bases, with 9 bases between. CDR1 is DFQATT and CDR2 is SNEGSKA in the germline V gene (reference sequence). This CDR3 comprises 14 residues. In DNA, the CDR3 is TGCAGTGCTAGTACGGTTTACTCCTACAATGAGCAGTTCTTC. Amino acids: CSASTVYSYNEQFF.